These 8 T cell receptor beta chains originate from one sample sequenced in a study of blood T cell repertoires in COVID-19. Assay: immunoSEQ multiplex PCR; the TCRdb copy retains only in-frame clones and omits some. Of 200,000 or so clones in the sample, more than 70% were seen once. Sequencing input: PBMCs or T cells enriched from blood (not recorded which). All receptors come from a woman in her thirties or forties with acute COVID-19.

The chain recombines TRBV11-2 with TRBJ2-7; 8 bases match TRBD2. CDR3 length: 14 residues. Germline V gene sequence: CDR1 SGHAT, CDR2 FQNNGV. Trimming removed 6 bases from V and 1 base from J; junction bases left unmatched: 5. The CDR3, as DNA: TGTGCCAGCAGTTCCTTAGCGGGATCCTACGAGCAGTACGTC. Its protein product is CASSSLAGSYEQYV.

This clone was recorded only once. The rearrangement uses TRBV6-2 or TRBV6-3 and TRBJ2-3, with a weak D call TRBD2 (6 bases). CDR3 length: 11 amino acids. Trimming pared 4 bases from V and 7 bases from J, leaving 6 bases between. Germline loops: CDR1 MNHEY, CDR2 SVGEGT. DNA for the CDR3: TGTGCCAGCAGTTGGACTAATACGCAGTATTTT. This translates into CASSWTNTQYF.

The rearrangement joins TRBV5-1 to TRBJ2-5; 10 bases align to TRBD2. The CDR3 spans 15 residues. Germline V gene sequence: CDR1 SGHRS, CDR2 YFSETQ. With V trimmed by 2 bases and J by 7 bases, 8 bases remained unmatched. In DNA, the CDR3 is TGCGCCAGCAGCTTAGGACTAGCGGTGGTTCGGACCCAGTACTTC. Amino acid sequence: CASSLGLAVVRTQYF.

V gene TRBV10-1 combines with J gene TRBJ2-3; the match to TRBD1 covers 7 bases. CDR1 is WNHNN, CDR2 SYGVQD, per germline (reference sequence). This CDR3 has 16 amino acids. Trimming at V came to 6 bases and at J to 2 bases, leaving 11 bases not matched to a gene. The chain's CDR3 is CASSTFRQGNTDTQYF. The CDR3 DNA reads TGCGCCAGCAGCACCTTTCGACAGGGTAACACAGATACGCAGTATTTT.

V gene TRBV30 combines with J gene TRBJ2-3, with TRBD2 matching over 8 bases. This CDR3 has 14 amino acids. V was pared by 2 bases and J by 11 bases, with 12 bases of the junction left unmatched. Germline CDR1 is GTSNPN and CDR2 is SVGIG (reference sequence). CDR3 protein: CAWSPAGAPIGQYF. The CDR3 region has the DNA TGTGCCTGGAGTCCAGCGGGAGCCCCCATTGGGCAGTATTTT.

The chain joins TRBV5-1 to TRBJ2-1, with D hard to call. The germline CDR1 and CDR2 sequences are SGHRS and YFSETQ. The ends were cut back, 5 bases at V and 1 base at J, with 10 bases in the middle. The CDR3 covers 14 residues. The CDR3 region has the DNA TGCGCCAGCAGTCCCCCTCCTTCCTACAATGAGCAGTTCTTC. Its translation: CASSPPPSYNEQFF.

The chain employs TRBV10-3 and TRBJ2-7; D possibly corresponds to TRBD2 (6 bases). The V gene's germline CDR1 is ENHRY and CDR2 SYGVKD. V was clipped by 2 bases and J by 0 bases, with 26 bases between them. The CDR3 spans 20 residues. CDR3 sequence: CAISEPRANDPDGSSYEQYV. The CDR3 DNA is TGTGCCATCAGTGAGCCCAGGGCTAACGACCCGGACGGGAGCTCCTACGAGCAGTACGTC.

In this sample, this clone turned up once. The chain is built from TRBV3-1 (or the pseudogene TRBV3-2) and TRBJ2-3; TRBD2 matches at 9 bases. J was trimmed by 3 bases and V by 5 bases; bases with no gene match: 18. The CDR3 runs to 19 residues. CDR1 is LGHDT and CDR2 is YNNKEL in the germline V gene (reference sequence). CDR3 nucleotide sequence: TGTGCCAGCAGCTCCCGACCCGGGACTAGCAGTCGTAAAACAGATACGCAGTATTTT. Protein sequence: CASSSRPGTSSRKTDTQYF.